A selection of T cell receptor beta chains follows, all from one sample in a study of blood T cell repertoires in COVID-19. Using immunoSEQ multiplex PCR, the repertoire was profiled, and TCRdb retains in-frame clones only, with some absent. The sample shows more than 85,000 clones, 81% of them seen only once. Specimen: peripheral blood. The receptors originated from an older woman with acute or convalescent COVID-19. The CDR3 runs from the conserved cysteine through the conserved F or W. A D gene is named only where the DNA matches it firmly. Clone size is not always given. Where it is, it says once, few, many or a class for expanded clones.

size	D	V	J	CDR3	DNA
.	TRBD2	TRBV6-5	TRBJ2-7	CASSYLGLAGEQYF	TGTGCCAGCAGTTACTTAGGACTAGCGGGCGAGCAGTACTTC
.	.	TRBV6-4	TRBJ1-5	CASSFGPRQPQHF	TGTGCCAGCAGTTTTGGGCCCCGGCAGCCCCAGCATTTT
few	.	TRBV10-3	TRBJ2-2	CAISGVRGELNTGELFF	TGTGCCATCAGTGGGGTCAGGGGAGAATTGAACACCGGGGAGCTGTTTTTT
.	.	TRBV3-1/TRBV3-2	TRBJ1-6	CASSQDRGDSPLHF	TGTGCCAGCAGCCAAGATCGCGGGGACTCACCCCTCCACTTT
.	.	TRBV4-1	TRBJ1-2	CASSQVSIWAEGYTF	TGCGCCAGCAGCCAAGTTTCCATCTGGGCAGAAGGCTACACCTTC
.	.	TRBV7-2	TRBJ1-2	CASSLFRDSQGYTF	TGTGCCAGCAGCTTATTCAGGGATTCGCAAGGCTACACCTTC
.	.	TRBV11-3	TRBJ2-5	CASSLGVRGAQETQYF	TGTGCCAGCAGCTTAGGGGTCCGCGGTGCCCAAGAGACCCAGTACTTC
.	.	TRBV5-1	TRBJ2-5	CASSLERPGETQYF	TGCGCCAGCAGCTTGGAGCGGCCTGGAGAGACCCAGTACTTC
.	TRBD2	TRBV28	TRBJ2-7	CASSPPGLAGTYEQYF	TGTGCCAGCAGTCCCCCGGGACTAGCGGGAACCTACGAGCAGTACTTC
.	.	TRBV9	TRBJ2-7	CASSVALSSYEQYF	TGTGCCAGCAGCGTAGCTCTGAGCTCCTACGAGCAGTACTTC
.	.	TRBV28	TRBJ1-2	CASEAPPYGYTF	TGTGCCAGCGAAGCCCCTCCCTATGGCTACACCTTC
medium-sized	TRBD1	TRBV5-6	TRBJ1-2	CASSLGQGANYGYTF	TGTGCCAGCAGCTTGGGCCAGGGGGCTAACTATGGCTACACCTTC
.	TRBD1	TRBV14	TRBJ2-3	CASSQDTGGPDTQYF	TGTGCCAGCAGCCAAGACACAGGGGGCCCAGATACGCAGTATTTT
.	TRBD1	TRBV7-2	TRBJ2-5	CASSLGRQGPLYF	TGTGCCAGCAGCTTAGGACGACAGGGCCCGCTGTACTTC
few	.	TRBV15	TRBJ1-5	CATSRETGNQPQHF	TGTGCCACCAGCAGAGAAACAGGGAATCAGCCCCAGCATTTT
.	TRBD2	TRBV7-6	TRBJ2-5	CASSPGGLAGDSQETQYF	TGTGCCAGCAGCCCCGGAGGGCTAGCGGGAGATTCGCAAGAGACCCAGTACTTC
.	.	TRBV6-5	TRBJ1-1	CASSYSDTNTEAFF	TGTGCCAGCAGTTACTCGGACACGAACACTGAAGCTTTCTTT
.	TRBD1	TRBV19	TRBJ1-4	CASRNRGNEKLFF	TGTGCCAGCCGAAACAGGGGTAATGAAAAACTGTTTTTT
.	.	TRBV20-1	TRBJ1-5	CSASPGNQPQHF	TGCAGTGCTAGTCCGGGGAATCAGCCCCAGCATTTT
.	.	TRBV4-2	TRBJ2-1	CASSQDRNSYNEQFF	TGTGCCAGCAGCCAAGACAGGAATTCCTACAATGAGCAGTTCTTC
few	TRBD1	TRBV28	TRBJ2-1	CASSSIWDRGDEQFF	TGTGCCAGCAGTTCTATATGGGACAGGGGAGATGAGCAGTTCTTC
.	.	TRBV19	TRBJ1-4	CASRPGTRNEKLFF	TGTGCCAGTAGGCCCGGGACAAGAAATGAAAAACTGTTTTTT
.	TRBD1	TRBV28	TRBJ1-3	CASSLRRQGRNTIYF	TGTGCCAGCAGTTTAAGGCGACAGGGTAGGAACACCATATATTTT
.	TRBD2	TRBV7-2	TRBJ2-7	CASSLRAGAYEQYF	TGTGCCAGCAGCTTGAGAGCGGGGGCCTACGAGCAGTACTTC
.	.	TRBV20-1	TRBJ2-1	CSARMGGEQFF	TGCAGTGCTAGAATGGGGGGTGAGCAGTTCTTC
few	.	TRBV7-2	TRBJ1-3	CASSLWAWKTYSGNTIYF	TGTGCCAGCAGCTTGTGGGCCTGGAAAACGTACTCTGGAAACACCATATATTTT
.	.	TRBV2	TRBJ1-6	CASHTENNSPLHF	TGTGCCAGTCACACAGAGAATAATTCACCCCTCCACTTT
.	TRBD1	TRBV24-1	TRBJ1-1	CATSEPRQGQNEAFF	TGTGCCACCAGTGAACCGAGACAGGGGCAAAATGAAGCTTTCTTT
.	TRBD2	TRBV30	TRBJ2-2	CAWSVQLAGTGELFF	TGTGCCTGGAGTGTACAACTAGCGGGCACCGGGGAGCTGTTTTTT
.	.	TRBV7-9	TRBJ1-1	CASSLALANTEAFF	TGTGCCAGCAGCTTAGCATTAGCGAACACTGAAGCTTTCTTT
.	.	TRBV19	TRBJ2-6	CASRVAGANVLTF	TGTGCCAGTAGGGTAGCTGGGGCCAACGTCCTGACTTTC
once	TRBD2	TRBV4-3	TRBJ2-2	CASSQDRLATGELFF	TGCGCCAGCAGCCAAGATCGACTAGCAACCGGGGAGCTGTTTTTT
.	.	TRBV4-3	TRBJ1-5	CASSQDRRVQPQHF	TGCGCCAGCAGCCAAGATCGGAGGGTTCAGCCCCAGCATTTT